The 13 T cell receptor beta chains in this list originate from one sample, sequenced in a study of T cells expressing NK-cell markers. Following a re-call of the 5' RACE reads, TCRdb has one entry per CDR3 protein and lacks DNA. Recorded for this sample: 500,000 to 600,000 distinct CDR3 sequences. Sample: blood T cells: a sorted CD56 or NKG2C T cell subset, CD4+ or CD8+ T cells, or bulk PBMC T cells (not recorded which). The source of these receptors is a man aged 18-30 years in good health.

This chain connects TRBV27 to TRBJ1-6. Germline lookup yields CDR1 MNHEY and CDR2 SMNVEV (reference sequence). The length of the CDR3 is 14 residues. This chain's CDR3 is CASSSGTYNSPLHF.

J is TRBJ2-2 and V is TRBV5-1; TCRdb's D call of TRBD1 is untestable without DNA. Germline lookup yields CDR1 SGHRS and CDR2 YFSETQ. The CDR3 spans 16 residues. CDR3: CASSYQAGQNTGELFF.

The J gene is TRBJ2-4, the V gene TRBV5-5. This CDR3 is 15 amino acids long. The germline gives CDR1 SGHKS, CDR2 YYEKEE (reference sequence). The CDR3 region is CASSWSGVAKNIQYF.

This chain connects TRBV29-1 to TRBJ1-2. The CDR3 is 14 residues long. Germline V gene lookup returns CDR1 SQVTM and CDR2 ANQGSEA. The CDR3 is CSVANHLANYGYTF. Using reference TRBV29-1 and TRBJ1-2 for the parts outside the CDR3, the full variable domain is SAVISQKPSRDICQRGTSLTIQCQVDSQVTMMFWYRQQPGQSLTLIATANQGSEATYESGFVIDKFPISRPNLTFSTLTVSNMSPEDSSIYLCSVANHLANYGYTFGSGTRLTVV.

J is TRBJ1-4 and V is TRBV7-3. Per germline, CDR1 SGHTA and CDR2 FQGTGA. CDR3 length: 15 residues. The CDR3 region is CASSLRGSTNEKLFF.

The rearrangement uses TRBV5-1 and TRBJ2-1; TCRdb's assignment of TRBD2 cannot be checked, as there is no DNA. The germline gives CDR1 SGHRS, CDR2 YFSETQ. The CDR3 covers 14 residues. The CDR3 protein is CASSLGGSGSEQFF.

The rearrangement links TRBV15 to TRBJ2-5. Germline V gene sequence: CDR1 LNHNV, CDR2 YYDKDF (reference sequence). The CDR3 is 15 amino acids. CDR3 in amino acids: CATSRDLTALETQYF.

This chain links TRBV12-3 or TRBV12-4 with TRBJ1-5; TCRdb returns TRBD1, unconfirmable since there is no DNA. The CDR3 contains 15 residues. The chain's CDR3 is CASSPGTPSNQPQHF.

Here the CDR3 reads CSARGLGWAEGDTQYF. The V call is TRBV20-1, the J call TRBJ2-3; TCRdb proposes TRBD2, but this gene call is untestable without DNA. CDR3 length equals 16 residues. Germline CDR1 is DFQATT and CDR2 is SNEGSKA (reference sequence).

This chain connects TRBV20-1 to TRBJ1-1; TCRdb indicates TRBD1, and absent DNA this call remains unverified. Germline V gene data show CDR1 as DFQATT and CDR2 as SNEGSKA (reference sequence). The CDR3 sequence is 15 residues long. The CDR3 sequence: CSASPGTAENTEAFF.

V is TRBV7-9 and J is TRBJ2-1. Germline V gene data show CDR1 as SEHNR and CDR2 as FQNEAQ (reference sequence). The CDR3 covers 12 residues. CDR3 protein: CASSPDNDEQFF.

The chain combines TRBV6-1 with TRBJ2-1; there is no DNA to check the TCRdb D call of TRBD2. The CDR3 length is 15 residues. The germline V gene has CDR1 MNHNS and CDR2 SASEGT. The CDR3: CASSELSGLGFEQFF.

The CDR3 loop is CASSLAGNTEAFF. This chain links TRBV5-1 with TRBJ1-1. Germline CDR1 SGHRS, CDR2 YFSETQ. The CDR3 covers 13 residues. Together with reference TRBV5-1 and TRBJ1-1, the CDR3 gives the full variable domain: KAGVTQTPRYLIKTRGQQVTLSCSPISGHRSVSWYQQTPGQGLQFLFEYFSETQRNKGNFPGRFSGRQFSNSRSEMNVSTLELGDSALYLCASSLAGNTEAFFGQGTRLTVV.